Below, 17 T cell receptor beta chains from the same sample are listed, as sequenced in a study of CD8 T cells in Susac syndrome. A quantity of roughly 0.5 to 1 ug RNA underwent reverse transcription using random hexamers. TCRdb recomputed calls from the immunoSEQ multiplex PCR reads with MiXCR, one row per CDR3 protein. The sample includes around 180,000 distinct CDR3 sequences, around 93% of them seen just once. What was sequenced was CD4+ T cells from PBMCs. The origin of the receptors is a human donor with multiple sclerosis.

The chain uses TRBV7-2 and TRBJ1-2; the D is unclear. Trimming took off 1 base at V and 10 bases at J, with 22 bases between the two ends. The germline V gene has CDR1 SGHTA and CDR2 FQGNSA. The length of the CDR3 is 16 residues. DNA of the CDR3: TGTGCCAGCAGCTTAGGCAGCGACACATCTAGGAATGCCTACACCTTC. Protein product: CASSLGSDTSRNAYTF.

The genes are TRBV20-1 and TRBJ2-5; D is possibly TRBD2 (6 bases). The CDR3 is 14 residues long. Germline V gene lookup returns CDR1 DFQATT and CDR2 SNEGSKA (reference sequence). Trimming shortened V by 6 bases and J by 1 base, and 15 bases separated the two germline ends. The CDR3 nucleotides are TGCAGTGCCCCCCTCGGGGGAATCCAAGAGACCCAGTACTTC. The encoded protein is CSAPLGGIQETQYF.

This clonotype was observed a single time. The CDR3 DNA sequence: TGTGCCAGCCCCCAGGCTAGCGGGAGCCATGAGCAGTTCTTC. Its translation: CASPQASGSHEQFF. J is TRBJ2-1 and V is TRBV2, with 10 positions matching TRBD2. Germline CDR1 reads SNHLY; CDR2 reads FYNNEI. V lost 8 bases, J lost 8 bases, and 9 bases stayed unmatched. The CDR3 runs 14 residues.

The V gene is TRBV3-1, the J gene TRBJ1-1; D is uncertain. Trimming removed 1 base from V and 5 bases from J, with 8 bases in between. CDR1 and CDR2 from the germline V gene are LGHDT and YNNKEL (reference sequence). This CDR3 is built from 13 residues. CDR3 sequence: CASSQGSGTEAFF. The DNA of the CDR3 is TGTGCCAGCAGCCAAGGGTCTGGGACTGAAGCTTTCTTT.

This chain links TRBV13 with TRBJ1-1, with D maybe TRBD1 (5 bases). In germline, CDR1 is PRHDT, CDR2 FYEKMQ (reference sequence). The CDR3 is 16 residues long. Trimming left V 7 bases short and J 4 bases short, with 22 bases between. In DNA, the CDR3 is TGTGCCAGCAACCCGGCCCAGGGAAATGGGGGCACTGAAGCTTTCTTT. This gives the protein CASNPAQGNGGTEAFF.

V and J are TRBV20-1 and TRBJ2-3; 9 positions agree with TRBD2. The J segment lost 6 bases and the V segment lost 4 bases, leaving 8 bases of the junction unmatched. The CDR3 has 14 amino acids. Looked up from germline, CDR1 is DFQATT and CDR2 is SNEGSKA (reference sequence). This CDR3 is CSANRAGGGDTQYF. In nucleotides, the CDR3 is TGCAGTGCTAATCGAGCGGGGGGCGGGGATACGCAGTATTTT.

The V and J genes are TRBV5-6 and TRBJ1-1; D ambiguous. CDR1 and CDR2 (germline): SGHDT, YYEEEE. This CDR3 comprises 15 residues. Trimming removed 2 bases from V and 0 bases from J, with 11 bases in between. CDR3 sequence: CASSLDVFMNTEAFF. The CDR3 nucleotides are TGTGCCAGCAGCTTAGATGTGTTCATGAACACTGAAGCTTTCTTT.

The gene calls are TRBV28 and TRBJ2-3, with TRBD2 matching over 12 bases. Germline V CDR1 and CDR2: MDHEN, SYDVKM. The CDR3 extends over 15 amino acids. V dropped 5 bases and J dropped 7; count of bases not matched to a gene: 7. CDR3 coding DNA: TGTGCCAGCAGTGTCACTAGCGGGGGGTTTAATACGCAGTATTTT. Amino acid sequence: CASSVTSGGFNTQYF.

The V gene is TRBV5-4, the J gene TRBJ2-1; 7 bases fit TRBD2. Germline V lookup: CDR1 SGHNT, CDR2 YYREEE (reference sequence). This CDR3 has 16 residues. The trim removed 1 base at V and 0 bases at J, leaving 4 bases unmatched. CDR3 in amino acids: CASSLWIAGSYNEQFF. CDR3 nucleotide sequence: TGTGCCAGCAGCTTGTGGATAGCGGGCTCCTACAATGAGCAGTTCTTC.

V and J are TRBV6-6 and TRBJ1-1, with TRBD1 as a possible D gene (5 bases). Germline values: CDR1 MNHNY, CDR2 SVGAGI (reference sequence). This CDR3 is built from 13 residues. Trimming cost V 0 bases and J 6 bases, with 8 bases left between them. The CDR3, as DNA: TGTGCCAGCAGTTACTCAGGAGGGGCTGAAGCTTTCTTT. Residues: CASSYSGGAEAFF.

The CDR3 reads CASSLIGEKLFF. CDR3 nucleotides: TGTGCCAGCAGTTTAATAGGTGAAAAACTGTTTTTT. The chain has TRBV12-3 or TRBV12-4 and TRBJ1-4; D gene ambiguous. This CDR3 spans 12 amino acids. Trimming removed 2 bases from V and 7 bases from J, with 5 bases in between.

J is TRBJ2-7 and V is TRBV28; 7 nucleotides align to TRBD1. CDR1 is MDHEN and CDR2 is SYDVKM in the germline V gene. The V and J ends lost 7 bases and 0 bases, in that order; junction bases with no gene match: 9. The CDR3 sequence is 15 residues long. Here the CDR3 DNA reads TGTGCCAGCACCCCATTGGACAGGAGCTCCTACGAGCAGTACTTC. It is translated as CASTPLDRSSYEQYF.

The genes are TRBV12-3 or TRBV12-4 and TRBJ2-1; D gene ambiguous. V shed 1 base and J shed 8 bases, with 15 bases lying between them. The CDR3 is 15 amino acids. The CDR3 is CASSLGLAPRDEQFF. The CDR3 nucleotides are TGTGCCAGCAGTTTAGGGTTAGCCCCGAGAGATGAGCAGTTCTTC.

This clonotype showed up just once. The chain combines TRBV7-2 with TRBJ2-5, with no clear D. Germline V CDR1 and CDR2: SGHTA, FQGNSA. The CDR3 has 13 residues. V was clipped by 3 bases and J by 2 bases, with 7 bases between them. In DNA form, the CDR3 reads TGTGCCAGCAGCTTTGCCGATCAAGAGACCCAGTACTTC. It is translated as CASSFADQETQYF.

The rearrangement uses TRBV30 and TRBJ2-7; D not resolved. The ends were cut back, 8 bases at V and 0 bases at J, with 17 bases in the middle. Germline V gene lookup returns CDR1 GTSNPN and CDR2 SVGIG (reference sequence). This CDR3 region has 14 residues. The CDR3 loop is CAGLRASSSYEQYF. The CDR3 DNA reads as TGTGCCGGTCTCCGGGCCTCGAGCTCCTACGAGCAGTACTTC.

The chain is built from TRBV5-4 and TRBJ1-1; D is uncertain. The CDR3 is 14 amino acids. The V and J ends lost 4 bases and 3 bases respectively, with 13 bases between them. Germline V gives CDR1 SGHNT, CDR2 YYREEE (reference sequence). The CDR3 DNA reads TGTGCCAGCAGCACCGGACTCGGGCACACTGAAGCTTTCTTT. This sequence encodes CASSTGLGHTEAFF.

Note on this clonotype: Since a much larger clone is just one base distant, this may be a read error. This chain joins TRBV7-8 and TRBJ1-5; D is ambiguous. V lost 0 bases to trimming and J lost 5 bases, with 2 bases between them. Germline V gene sequence: CDR1 SGHVS, CDR2 FQNEAQ. This CDR3 region has 12 residues. For the CDR3, the DNA is TGTGCCAGCAGCTTAGCGGATCAGCCCCAGCATTTT. This gives the protein CASSLADQPQHF.